These 25 T cell receptor beta chains came from one sample sequenced in a study of cytomegalovirus exposure and HLA in healthy donors. The study ran its PCR with 60 Vbeta and 13 Jbeta primers. Repertoires were generated with immunoSEQ multiplex PCR, while TCRdb's copy carries only in-frame clones and drops some. The data contain some 130,000 clones, 80% of them singletons. The sequenced sample was PBMCs. These receptors originate from a man aged 25 to 40 in good health and CMV-seronegative.

For the CDR3, the DNA is TGTGCCAGCAGCAGATCCGGGTTTACGCTCGATACGCAGTATTTT. Protein product: CASSRSGFTLDTQYF. V and J are TRBV7-2 and TRBJ2-3; D is unresolved. Trimming cost V 5 bases and J 6 bases, with 18 bases left between them. Germline CDR1 SGHTA, CDR2 FQGNSA. The CDR3 length is 15 residues.

The chain couples TRBV19 to TRBJ2-1; 13 bases line up with TRBD2. Unmatched junction bases numbered 4, after V lost 10 bases and J lost 4 bases. The V gene's germline CDR1 is LNHDA and CDR2 SQIVND (reference sequence). The CDR3 extends over 14 amino acids. The CDR3 nucleotides read TGTGCCACTAAACTAGCGGGAGGGTACAATGAGCAGTTCTTC. This translates into CATKLAGGYNEQFF.

This clone has only a few counts. This chain connects TRBV6-5 to TRBJ2-5; D is unresolved. The germline gives CDR1 MNHEY, CDR2 SVGAGI. CDR3 size: 14 residues. Trimming cost V 0 bases and J 2 bases, with 7 bases left between them. This CDR3 is CASSYSFVQETQYF. CDR3 sequence (DNA): TGTGCCAGCAGTTACTCGTTCGTTCAAGAGACCCAGTACTTC.

The count of this clone is one. This chain joins TRBV7-9 and TRBJ2-7, with TRBD2 matching 7 bases. The CDR3 totals 14 residues. The germline CDR1 and CDR2 sequences are SEHNR and FQNEAQ (reference sequence). V was pared by 2 bases and J by 2 bases, with 3 bases of the junction left unmatched. Written as DNA, the CDR3 is TGTGCCAGCAGCTTAACCAGCGGGGCCTACGAGCAGTACTTC. It specifies CASSLTSGAYEQYF.

The J gene is TRBJ2-3, the V gene TRBV19; TRBD2 might be the D (5 bases). With 7 bases removed from V and 7 bases from J, the gap between germline ends came to 18 bases. CDR1 LNHDA and CDR2 SQIVND come from the germline V gene (reference sequence). The CDR3 consists of 14 residues. The CDR3 nucleotides are TGTGCCAGTAATGACGGACTGTCACGAAATACGCAGTATTTT. It is translated as CASNDGLSRNTQYF.

The J gene is TRBJ2-7, the V gene TRBV10-3, with TRBD1 identical over 9 bases. The CDR3 is 14 amino acids. J was trimmed by 6 bases and V by 6 bases; bases with no gene match: 9. Germline-derived CDR1 and CDR2 are ENHRY and SYGVKD. The CDR3 region has the DNA TGTGCCATCAGCGCCGGGACAGGGAAGGGCGAGCAGTACTTC. The encoded protein is CAISAGTGKGEQYF.

This clone was detected once. V and J are TRBV5-1 and TRBJ2-3, with TRBD2 as a possible D gene (6 bases). The CDR3 consists of 16 residues. The V and J ends lost 4 bases and 4 bases respectively, with 19 bases between them. CDR1 is SGHRS, CDR2 YFSETQ, per germline. In DNA, the CDR3 is TGCGCCAGCAGCATTCGTTTTCGGGAGTCCTCAGATACGCAGTATTTT. Its protein product is CASSIRFRESSDTQYF.

This chain uses TRBV7-6 with TRBJ2-2, with D possibly being TRBD2 (6 bases). Germline V CDR1 and CDR2: SGHVS, FNYEAQ. The CDR3 length is 12 residues. V was trimmed by 5 bases and J by 7 bases, leaving 8 bases between them. This CDR3 is CASSAGRGELFF. The CDR3 DNA sequence: TGTGCCAGCAGCGCGGGGCGCGGGGAGCTGTTTTTT.

CDR3 protein: CAWSTTAGGLYNEQFF. The DNA for the CDR3 is TGTGCCTGGAGTACGACGGCGGGAGGGTTATACAATGAGCAGTTCTTC. The rearrangement joins TRBV30 to TRBJ2-1; 9 positions agree with TRBD2. The ends lost 2 bases at V and 4 bases at J; junction bases unmatched: 9. Germline V gives CDR1 GTSNPN, CDR2 SVGIG (reference sequence). CDR3 size: 16 residues. Full variable domain (missing parts from reference TRBV30 and TRBJ2-1): SQTIHQWPATLVQPVGSPLSLECTVEGTSNPNLYWYRQAAGRGLQLLFYSVGIGQISSEVPQNLSASRPQDRQFILSSKKLLLSDSGFYLCAWSTTAGGLYNEQFFGPGTRLTVL.

This chain joins TRBV28 and TRBJ1-5; D is ambiguous. Germline CDR1 MDHEN, CDR2 SYDVKM. The CDR3 contains 14 residues. V lost 6 bases and J lost 1, with 10 bases in between. Here the CDR3 DNA reads TGTGCCAGCAGAGGTTTGAGGAGCAATCAGCCCCAGCATTTT. Protein sequence: CASRGLRSNQPQHF.

This clone appeared a few times. The chain is built from TRBV4-1 and TRBJ1-5, with 8 positions matching TRBD1. With V trimmed by 4 bases and J by 9 bases, 11 bases remained unmatched. The CDR3 spans 15 residues. Germline V gene lookup returns CDR1 MGHRA and CDR2 YSYEKL. This CDR3 is CASSLGQGAGRPQHF. CDR3 DNA sequence: TGCGCCAGCAGCCTCGGACAGGGAGCTGGAAGGCCCCAGCATTTT.

This chain uses TRBV9 with TRBJ2-7; the match to TRBD2 covers 8 bases. V was pared by 2 bases and J by 1 base, with 5 bases of the junction left unmatched. Per germline, CDR1 SGDLS and CDR2 YYNGEE. The CDR3 totals 15 residues. In DNA form, the CDR3 reads TGTGCCAGCAGCGTCATAGCGGGACCATCCTACGAGCAGTACTTC. This codes for CASSVIAGPSYEQYF.

The rearrangement uses TRBV27 and TRBJ1-1; unclear D gene. CDR3 length: 14 residues. With 2 bases removed from V and 5 bases from J, the gap between germline ends came to 12 bases. In germline, CDR1 is MNHEY, CDR2 SMNVEV (reference sequence). For the CDR3, the DNA is TGTGCCAGCAGTTTAGCGGGCCGTGGTACTGAAGCTTTCTTT. Translating gives CASSLAGRGTEAFF.

The J gene is TRBJ2-7, the V gene TRBV29-1; possibly TRBD1 for D (6 bases). CDR1 is SQVTM and CDR2 is ANQGSEA in the germline V gene. The length of the CDR3 is 12 residues. V lost 7 bases to trimming and J lost 2 bases, with 12 bases between them. The DNA of the CDR3 is TGCAGCGCTGGGGACATTACCTACGAGCAGTACTTC. Residues: CSAGDITYEQYF.

This chain joins TRBV9 and TRBJ1-1; D uncertain. V lost 1 base and J lost 5, with 21 bases in between. Germline V gene sequence: CDR1 SGDLS, CDR2 YYNGEE. The CDR3 totals 17 residues. CDR3 sequence reads: CASSVSTHRVDGTEAFF. CDR3 in DNA: TGTGCCAGCAGCGTAAGTACTCACCGGGTCGACGGAACTGAAGCTTTCTTT.

This sequence joins TRBV7-6 and TRBJ2-2, with 12 bases that match TRBD2. The trim removed 5 bases at V and 4 bases at J, leaving 8 bases unmatched. The germline V gene encodes CDR1 SGHVS and CDR2 FNYEAQ. The CDR3 is 17 amino acids. The CDR3 loop reads CASSPATSGRVTGELFF. As DNA, the CDR3 is TGTGCCAGCAGCCCAGCGACTAGCGGGAGAGTCACCGGGGAGCTGTTTTTT.

This sequence joins TRBV5-5 and TRBJ2-2, with a possible D match to TRBD2 (5 bases). The germline V gene encodes CDR1 SGHKS and CDR2 YYEKEE (reference sequence). The CDR3 loop spans 15 amino acids. V lost 4 bases and J 6 bases, leaving 16 bases between the germline ends. This CDR3 is CASSPLWEFPGELFF. The CDR3 nucleotides read TGTGCCAGCAGCCCGCTCTGGGAGTTCCCCGGGGAGCTGTTTTTT.

Only a few counts were recorded for this clone. The chain links TRBV10-3 to TRBJ2-7; D is undetermined. V dropped 4 bases and J dropped 4 bases, with 5 bases sitting between them. This CDR3 has 11 amino acids. In germline, CDR1 is ENHRY, CDR2 SYGVKD. CDR3 in DNA: TGTGCCATCAGTGCACTGTACGAGCAGTACTTC. Its translation: CAISALYEQYF.

The chain carries TRBV7-9 and TRBJ2-1, with 12 positions matching TRBD2. Germline-derived CDR1 and CDR2 are SEHNR and FQNEAQ (reference sequence). J lost 6 bases, V lost 5 bases, and 11 bases had no gene match. There are 17 residues in the CDR3. The CDR3 nucleotides read TGTGCCAGCAGCCCGACTAGCGGGAGAATTGGGGGCAATGAGCAGTTCTTC. Protein product: CASSPTSGRIGGNEQFF. Supplemented by reference TRBV7-9 and TRBJ2-1, the full variable domain reads DTGVSQNPRHKITKRGQNVTFRCDPISEHNRLYWYRQTLGQGPEFLTYFQNEAQLEKSRLLSDRFSAERPKGSFSTLEIQRTEQGDSAMYLCASSPTSGRIGGNEQFFGPGTRLTVL.

Only a few counts were recorded for this clone. Other nucleotide sequences from this sample produce the same CDR3. J is TRBJ2-7 and V is TRBV28, with TRBD1 as a possible D gene (6 bases). Trimming removed 6 bases from V and 3 bases from J, with 12 bases in between. Per the germline V gene, CDR1 is MDHEN and CDR2 is SYDVKM. The CDR3 contains 13 residues. The CDR3 is CASSPGQSYEQYF. The CDR3 DNA sequence: TGTGCCAGCAGCCCCGGACAGAGCTACGAGCAGTACTTC.

This chain uses TRBV4-1 with TRBJ1-5; the D gene is possibly TRBD1 (5 bases). The germline CDR1 and CDR2 sequences are MGHRA and YSYEKL. The length of the CDR3 is 13 residues. Trimming removed 1 base from V and 5 bases from J, with 6 bases in between. CDR3 residues: CASSQATDQPQHF. The CDR3 DNA is TGCGCCAGCAGCCAAGCGACAGATCAGCCCCAGCATTTT.

The chain combines TRBV9 with TRBJ2-1, with 12 bases that match TRBD2. V lost 3 bases and J lost 3; bases outside the gene matches: 7. This CDR3 has 17 amino acids. CDR1 is SGDLS, CDR2 YYNGEE, per germline. In DNA, the CDR3 is TGTGCCAGCAGCGCACCTAGCGGGAGGGCCGACTACAATGAGCAGTTCTTC. It is translated as CASSAPSGRADYNEQFF.

The V gene is TRBV7-9, the J gene TRBJ2-1; D call uncertain. Germline CDR1 SEHNR, CDR2 FQNEAQ (reference sequence). The V end lost 4 bases, the J end lost 4 bases, and 8 bases lay between the germline ends. There are 13 residues in the CDR3. The CDR3: CASSSGAYNEQFF. The DNA for the CDR3 is TGTGCCAGCAGCTCCGGAGCTTACAATGAGCAGTTCTTC.

This rearrangement joins TRBV2 to TRBJ2-3; TRBD1 matches at 8 bases. V shed 7 bases, J shed 6 bases, and the junction held 9 bases outside the gene matches. The CDR3 runs to 14 residues. CDR1 and CDR2 (germline): SNHLY, FYNNEI. CDR3 residues: CASNGQGVGDTQYF. The DNA for the CDR3 is TGTGCCAGCAACGGACAGGGTGTAGGTGATACGCAGTATTTT.

The chain recombines TRBV15 with TRBJ2-2; tentative D call: TRBD2 (5 bases). V lost 0 bases, J lost 7 bases, and 9 bases lay in between. Germline CDR1 reads LNHNV; CDR2 reads YYDKDF (reference sequence). The CDR3 covers 14 residues. The CDR3 DNA follows: TGTGCCACCAGCAGAGATCGGGGTATCGGGGAGCTGTTTTTT. It encodes CATSRDRGIGELFF.